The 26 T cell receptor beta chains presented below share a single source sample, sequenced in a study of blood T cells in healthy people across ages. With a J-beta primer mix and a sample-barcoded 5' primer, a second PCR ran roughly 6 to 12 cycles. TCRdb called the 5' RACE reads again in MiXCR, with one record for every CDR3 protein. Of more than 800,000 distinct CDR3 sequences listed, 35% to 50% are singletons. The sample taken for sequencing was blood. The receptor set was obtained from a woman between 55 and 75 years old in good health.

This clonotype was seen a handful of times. CDR3 nucleotide sequence: TGTGCCAACCGCGGATCAGGGGAAGAGACCCAGTACTTC. Its protein is CANRGSGEETQYF. The genes are TRBV7-4 and TRBJ2-5, with a weak D call TRBD1 (6 bases). CDR3 length equals 13 residues. The germline gives CDR1 SGHVT, CDR2 SQSDAQ. Deletions cut 10 bases from V and 3 bases from J, with 15 bases between.

The DNA for the CDR3 is TGTGCCAGCAGCCACGCCCCGGGACAGGGACCCCCTGAAGCTTTCTTT. Translating gives CASSHAPGQGPPEAFF. This chain connects TRBV14 to TRBJ1-1; TRBD1 aligns across 9 bases. CDR3 size: 16 residues. CDR1 and CDR2 from the germline V gene are SGHDN and FVKESK. Trimming took 3 bases from V and 6 from J; bases not matched to a gene: 11.

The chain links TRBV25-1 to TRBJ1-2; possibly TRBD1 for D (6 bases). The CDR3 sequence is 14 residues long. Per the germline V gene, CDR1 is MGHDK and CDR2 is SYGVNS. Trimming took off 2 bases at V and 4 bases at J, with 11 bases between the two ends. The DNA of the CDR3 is TGTGCCAGCAGTGAACCACAGGGTCGCTATGGCTACACCTTC. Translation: CASSEPQGRYGYTF.

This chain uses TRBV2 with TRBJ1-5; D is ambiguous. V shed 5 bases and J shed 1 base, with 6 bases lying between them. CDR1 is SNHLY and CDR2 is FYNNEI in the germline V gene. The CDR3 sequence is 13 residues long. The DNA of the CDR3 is TGTGCCAGCAGTACATTCAGCAATCAGCCCCAGCATTTT. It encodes CASSTFSNQPQHF.

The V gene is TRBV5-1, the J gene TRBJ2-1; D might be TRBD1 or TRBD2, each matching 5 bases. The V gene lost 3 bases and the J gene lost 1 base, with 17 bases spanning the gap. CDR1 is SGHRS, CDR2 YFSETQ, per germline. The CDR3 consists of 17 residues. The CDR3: CASSWGTERLSYNEQFF. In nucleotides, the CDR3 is TGCGCCAGCAGCTGGGGGACGGAGCGCCTTTCCTACAATGAGCAGTTCTTC.

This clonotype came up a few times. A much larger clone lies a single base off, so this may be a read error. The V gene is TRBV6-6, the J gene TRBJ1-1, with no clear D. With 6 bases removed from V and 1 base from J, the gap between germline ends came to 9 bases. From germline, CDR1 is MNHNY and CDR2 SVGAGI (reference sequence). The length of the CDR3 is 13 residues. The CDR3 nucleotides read TGTGCCAGCAGCCCCAGCCAGAACACTGAAGCTTTCTTT. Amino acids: CASSPSQNTEAFF.

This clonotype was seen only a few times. The CDR3 region is CASSHPAGANVLTF. The CDR3 DNA reads TGTGCCAGCAGCCACCCGGCTGGGGCCAACGTCCTGACTTTC. V is TRBV3-1 and J is TRBJ2-6; no firm D call. V gave up 3 bases and J gave up 2 bases, with 5 bases separating them. Germline V lookup: CDR1 LGHDT, CDR2 YNNKEL (reference sequence). The CDR3 spans 14 residues.

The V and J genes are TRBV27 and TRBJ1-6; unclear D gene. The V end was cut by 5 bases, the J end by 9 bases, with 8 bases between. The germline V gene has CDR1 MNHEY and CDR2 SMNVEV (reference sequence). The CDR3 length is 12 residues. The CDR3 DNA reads TGTGCCAGCAGTACTAGCGGTTCACCCCTCCACTTT. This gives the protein CASSTSGSPLHF.

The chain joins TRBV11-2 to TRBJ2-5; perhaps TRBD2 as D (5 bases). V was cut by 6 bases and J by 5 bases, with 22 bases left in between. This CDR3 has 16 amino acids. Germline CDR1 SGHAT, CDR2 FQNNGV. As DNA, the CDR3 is TGTGCCAGCAGGTCCCGAGGTCAGCGCGGGTGGGAGACCCAGTACTTC. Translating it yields CASRSRGQRGWETQYF.

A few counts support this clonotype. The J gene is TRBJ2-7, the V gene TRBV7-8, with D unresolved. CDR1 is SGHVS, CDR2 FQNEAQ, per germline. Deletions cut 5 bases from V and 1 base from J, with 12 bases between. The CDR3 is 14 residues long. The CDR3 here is CASSGRSRSYEQYF. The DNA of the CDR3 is TGTGCCAGCAGCGGCCGTAGTAGGTCCTACGAGCAGTACTTC.

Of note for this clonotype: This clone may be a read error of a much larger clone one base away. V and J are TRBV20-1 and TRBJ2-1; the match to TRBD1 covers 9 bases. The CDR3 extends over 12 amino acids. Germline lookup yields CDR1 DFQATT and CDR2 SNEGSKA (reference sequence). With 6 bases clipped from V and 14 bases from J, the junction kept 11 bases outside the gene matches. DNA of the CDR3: TGCAGTGCCAGGGACAGGGACATTACAAAGTTCTTC. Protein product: CSARDRDITKFF.

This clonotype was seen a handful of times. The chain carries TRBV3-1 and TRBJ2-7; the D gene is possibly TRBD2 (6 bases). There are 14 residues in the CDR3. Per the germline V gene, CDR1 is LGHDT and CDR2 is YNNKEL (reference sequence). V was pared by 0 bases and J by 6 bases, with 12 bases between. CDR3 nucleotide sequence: TGTGCCAGCAGCCAAGATTTTGGAGGGTTCGAGCAGTACTTC. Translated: CASSQDFGGFEQYF.

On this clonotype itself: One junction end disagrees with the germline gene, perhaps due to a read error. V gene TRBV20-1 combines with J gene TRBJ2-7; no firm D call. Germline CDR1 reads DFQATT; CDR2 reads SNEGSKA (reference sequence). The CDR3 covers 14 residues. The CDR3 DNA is TGCAGTGCTAGTTCCCCCACGGCTTCCTGCGAGCAGTACTTC. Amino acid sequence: CSASSPTASCEQYF.

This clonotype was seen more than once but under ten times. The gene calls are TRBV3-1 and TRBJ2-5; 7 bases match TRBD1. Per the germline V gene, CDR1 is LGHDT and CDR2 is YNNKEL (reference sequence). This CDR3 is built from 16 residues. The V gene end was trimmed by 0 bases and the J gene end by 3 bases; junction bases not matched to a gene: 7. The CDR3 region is CASSQDLRDREETQYF. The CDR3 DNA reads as TGTGCCAGCAGCCAAGATCTTCGAGACAGGGAAGAGACCCAGTACTTC.

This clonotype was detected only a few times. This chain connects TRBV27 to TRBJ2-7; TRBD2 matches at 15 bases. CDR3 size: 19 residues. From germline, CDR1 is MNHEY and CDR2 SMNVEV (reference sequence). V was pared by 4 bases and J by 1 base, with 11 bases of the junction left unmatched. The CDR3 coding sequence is TGTGCCAGCAGTTCCGGACTAGCGGGAGGGTTAAGGAAGTCCTACGAGCAGTACTTC. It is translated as CASSSGLAGGLRKSYEQYF.

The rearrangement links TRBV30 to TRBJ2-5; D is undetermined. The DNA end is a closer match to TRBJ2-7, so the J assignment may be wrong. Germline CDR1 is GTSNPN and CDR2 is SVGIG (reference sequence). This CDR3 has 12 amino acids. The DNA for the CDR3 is TGTGCCTGGAGTGTGGGGTTCTACGAGCAGTACTTC. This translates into CAWSVGFYEQYF.

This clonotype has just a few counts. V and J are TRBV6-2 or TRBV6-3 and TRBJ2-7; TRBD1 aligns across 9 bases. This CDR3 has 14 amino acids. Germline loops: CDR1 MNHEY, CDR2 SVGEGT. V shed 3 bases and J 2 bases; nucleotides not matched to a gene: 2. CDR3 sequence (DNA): TGTGCCAGCAGTTATAGGACAGGGGCCTACGAGCAGTACTTC. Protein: CASSYRTGAYEQYF.

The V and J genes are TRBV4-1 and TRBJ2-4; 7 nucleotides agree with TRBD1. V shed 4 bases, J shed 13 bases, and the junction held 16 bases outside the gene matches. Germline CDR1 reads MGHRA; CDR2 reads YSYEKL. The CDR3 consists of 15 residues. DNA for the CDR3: TGCGCCAGCAGCCGCGGACAGGAGACTGTTTGGGAGCAGTACTTC. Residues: CASSRGQETVWEQYF.

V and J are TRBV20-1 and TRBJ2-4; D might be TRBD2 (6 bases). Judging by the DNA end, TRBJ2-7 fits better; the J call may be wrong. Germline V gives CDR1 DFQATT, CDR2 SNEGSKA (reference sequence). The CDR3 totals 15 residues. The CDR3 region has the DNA TGCAGTGCTAGAGAGACCGGGGGTAGCTCCTACGAGCAGTACTTC. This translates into CSARETGGSSYEQYF.

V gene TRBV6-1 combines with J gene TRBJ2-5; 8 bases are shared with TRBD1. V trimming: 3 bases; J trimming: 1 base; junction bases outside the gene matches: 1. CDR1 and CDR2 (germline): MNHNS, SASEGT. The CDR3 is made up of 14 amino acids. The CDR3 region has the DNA TGTGCCAGCAGTGAGGGGACAGGCCAAGAGACCCAGTACTTC. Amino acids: CASSEGTGQETQYF.

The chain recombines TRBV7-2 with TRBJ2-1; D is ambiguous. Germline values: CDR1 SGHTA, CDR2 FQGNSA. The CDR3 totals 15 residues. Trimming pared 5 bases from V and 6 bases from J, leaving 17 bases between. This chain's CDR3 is CASSETWAIFNEQFF. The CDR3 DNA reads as TGTGCCAGCAGCGAAACGTGGGCTATTTTCAATGAGCAGTTCTTC.

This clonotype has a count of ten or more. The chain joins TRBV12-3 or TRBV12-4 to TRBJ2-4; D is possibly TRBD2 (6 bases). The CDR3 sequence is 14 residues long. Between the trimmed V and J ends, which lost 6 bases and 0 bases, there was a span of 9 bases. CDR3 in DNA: TGTGCCAGCAGCCTGGGACTAGCCAAAAACATTCAGTACTTC. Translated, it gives CASSLGLAKNIQYF.

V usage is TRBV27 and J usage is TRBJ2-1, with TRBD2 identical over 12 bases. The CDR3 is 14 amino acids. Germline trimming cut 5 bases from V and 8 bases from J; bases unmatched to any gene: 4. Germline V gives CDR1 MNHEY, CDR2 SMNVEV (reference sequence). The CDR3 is CASSPGTSGHEQFF. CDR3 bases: TGTGCCAGCAGTCCCGGGACTAGCGGGCATGAGCAGTTCTTC.

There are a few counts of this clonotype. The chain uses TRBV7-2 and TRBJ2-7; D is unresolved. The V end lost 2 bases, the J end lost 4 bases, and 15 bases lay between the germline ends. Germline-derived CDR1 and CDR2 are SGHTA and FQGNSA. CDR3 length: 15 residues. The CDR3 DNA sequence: TGTGCCAGCAGCTTAATCCTGGACCCGCGGTACGAGCAGTACTTC. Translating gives CASSLILDPRYEQYF.

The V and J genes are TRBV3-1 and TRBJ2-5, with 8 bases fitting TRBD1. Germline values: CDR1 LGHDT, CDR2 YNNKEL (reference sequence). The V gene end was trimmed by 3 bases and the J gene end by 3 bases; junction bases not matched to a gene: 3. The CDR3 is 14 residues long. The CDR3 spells CASSQTGAEETQYF. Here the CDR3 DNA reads TGTGCCAGCAGCCAGACAGGGGCCGAAGAGACCCAGTACTTC.

The CDR3 nucleotides are TGTGCCAGCAGCGGACTAGCGGGAAACAATGAGCAGTTCTTC. Amino acid sequence: CASSGLAGNNEQFF. V and J are TRBV6-6 and TRBJ2-1; TRBD2 aligns across 12 bases. The V and J ends lost 6 bases and 5 bases, in that order; junction bases with no gene match: 2. The CDR3 is 14 amino acids. Germline V gene sequence: CDR1 MNHNY, CDR2 SVGAGI (reference sequence).